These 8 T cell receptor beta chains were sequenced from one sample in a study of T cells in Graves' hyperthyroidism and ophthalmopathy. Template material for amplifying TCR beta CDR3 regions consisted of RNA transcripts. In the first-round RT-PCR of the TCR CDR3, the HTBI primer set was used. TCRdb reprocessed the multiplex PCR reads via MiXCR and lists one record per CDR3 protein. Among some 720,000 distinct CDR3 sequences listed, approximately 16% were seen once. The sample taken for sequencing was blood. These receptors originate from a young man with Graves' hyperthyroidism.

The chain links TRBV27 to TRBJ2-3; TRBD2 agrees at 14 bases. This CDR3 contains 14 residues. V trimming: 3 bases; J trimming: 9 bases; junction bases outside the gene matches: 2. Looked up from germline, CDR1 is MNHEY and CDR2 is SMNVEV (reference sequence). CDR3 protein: CASSFGLAGGTQYF. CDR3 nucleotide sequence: TGTGCCAGCAGTTTCGGACTAGCGGGAGGAACGCAGTATTTT.

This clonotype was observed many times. CDR3 loop: CATSGTFVNYGYTF. Written as DNA, the CDR3 is TGTGCCACCTCCGGGACATTCGTTAACTATGGCTACACCTTC. The chain uses TRBV28 and TRBJ1-2; D is perhaps TRBD1 (6 bases). The CDR3 consists of 14 residues. Trimming left V 10 bases short and J 1 base short, with 16 bases between. Germline V lookup: CDR1 MDHEN, CDR2 SYDVKM.

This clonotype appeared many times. CDR3 sequence (DNA): TGTGCCAGCAGCTTATGGGTAGCGGGAGGGGGAGAGACCCAGTACTTC. Translated, it gives CASSLWVAGGGETQYF. V and J are TRBV7-2 and TRBJ2-5; 11 nucleotides line up with TRBD2. CDR1 is SGHTA, CDR2 FQGNSA, per germline. J was trimmed by 4 bases and V by 2 bases; bases with no gene match: 6. The CDR3 spans 16 residues. Combining the CDR3 with reference TRBV7-2 and TRBJ2-5 gives the whole variable domain GAGVSQSPSNKVTEKGKDVELRCDPISGHTALYWYRQSLGQGLEFLIYFQGNSAPDKSGLPSDRFSAERTGGSVSTLTIQRTQQEDSAVYLCASSLWVAGGGETQYFGPGTRLLVL.

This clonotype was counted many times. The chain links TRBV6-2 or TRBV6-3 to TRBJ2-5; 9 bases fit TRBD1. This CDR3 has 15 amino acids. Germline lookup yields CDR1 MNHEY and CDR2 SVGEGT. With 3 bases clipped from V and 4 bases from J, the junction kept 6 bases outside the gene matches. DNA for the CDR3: TGTGCCAGCAGTTATAGGGGACAGGGTGGAGAGACCCAGTACTTC. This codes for CASSYRGQGGETQYF.

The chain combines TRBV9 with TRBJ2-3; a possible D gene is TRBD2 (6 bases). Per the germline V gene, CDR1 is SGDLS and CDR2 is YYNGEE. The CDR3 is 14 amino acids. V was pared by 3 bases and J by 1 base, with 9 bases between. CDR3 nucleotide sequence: TGTGCCAGCAGCGAGATAGCGGGCACAGATACGCAGTATTTT. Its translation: CASSEIAGTDTQYF.

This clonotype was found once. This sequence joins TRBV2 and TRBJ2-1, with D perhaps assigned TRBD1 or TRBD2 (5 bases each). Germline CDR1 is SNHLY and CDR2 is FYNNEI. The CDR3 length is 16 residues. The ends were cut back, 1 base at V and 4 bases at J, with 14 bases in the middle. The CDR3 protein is CASSEERGEEYNEQFF. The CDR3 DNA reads TGTGCCAGCAGTGAAGAGAGGGGCGAGGAATACAATGAGCAGTTCTTC. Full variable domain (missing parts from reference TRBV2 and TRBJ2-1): EPEVTQTPSHQVTQMGQEVILRCVPISNHLYFYWYRQILGQKVEFLVSFYNNEISEKSEIFDDQFSVERPDGSNFTLKIRSTKLEDSAMYFCASSEERGEEYNEQFFGPGTRLTVL.

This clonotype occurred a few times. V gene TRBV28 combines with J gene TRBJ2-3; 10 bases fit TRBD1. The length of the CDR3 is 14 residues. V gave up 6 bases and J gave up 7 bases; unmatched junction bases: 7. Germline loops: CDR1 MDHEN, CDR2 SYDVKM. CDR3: CASRNRDRGYTQYF. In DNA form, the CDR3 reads TGTGCCAGCAGAAACCGGGACAGGGGATATACGCAGTATTTT.

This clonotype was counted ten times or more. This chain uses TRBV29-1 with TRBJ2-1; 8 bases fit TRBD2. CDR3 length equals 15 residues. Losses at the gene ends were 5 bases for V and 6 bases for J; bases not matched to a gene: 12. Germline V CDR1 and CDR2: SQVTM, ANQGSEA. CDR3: CSVPFSREGGNEQFF. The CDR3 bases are TGCAGCGTTCCGTTTAGTCGGGAGGGTGGCAATGAGCAGTTCTTC.